This T cell receptor beta chain was obtained from a study of T cell responses to AZD1222 COVID-19 vaccine. Trimming took off 2 bases at V and 14 bases at J, with 11 bases between the two ends. The length of the CDR3 is 11 residues. Germline lookup yields CDR1 KGHSH and CDR2 LQKENI. Whole-study findings and limits: At study baseline, merely about 6 AZD1222 recipients were seropositive. There were mostly white British donors and more females than males, and clonal diversity was possibly underestimated.

This clone was seen only once. Antigen unknown. Repertoires were generated with immunoSEQ multiplex PCR, while TCRdb's copy carries only in-frame clones and drops some. The sample has tens of thousands of clones, 85% to 90% seen once. The sequence derives from an adult who received the AZD1222 COVID-19 vaccine. The gene calls are TRBV18 and TRBJ2-3, with a tentative D call TRBD2 (5 bases). The sequencing here drew on peripheral blood, taken 28 days after the second AZD1222 dose. CDR3 loop: CASSPRELRYF. For the CDR3, the DNA is TGTGCCAGCTCACCAAGGGAGTTACGGTATTTT.